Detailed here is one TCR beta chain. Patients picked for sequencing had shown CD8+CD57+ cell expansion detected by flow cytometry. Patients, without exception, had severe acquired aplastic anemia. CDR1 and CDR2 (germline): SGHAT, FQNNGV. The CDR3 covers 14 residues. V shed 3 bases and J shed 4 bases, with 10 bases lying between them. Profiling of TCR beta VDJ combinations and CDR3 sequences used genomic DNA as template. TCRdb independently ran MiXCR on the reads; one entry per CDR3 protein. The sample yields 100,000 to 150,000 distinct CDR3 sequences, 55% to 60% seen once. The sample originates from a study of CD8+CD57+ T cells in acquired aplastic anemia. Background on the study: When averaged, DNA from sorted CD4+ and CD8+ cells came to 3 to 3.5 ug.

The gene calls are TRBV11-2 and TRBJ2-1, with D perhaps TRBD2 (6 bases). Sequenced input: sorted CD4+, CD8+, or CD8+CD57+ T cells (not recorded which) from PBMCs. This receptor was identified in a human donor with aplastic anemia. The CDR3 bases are TGTGCCAGCAGCTTGACTAGTAATTACAATGAGCAGTTCTTC. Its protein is CASSLTSNYNEQFF.